This entry describes one TCR beta chain. The data were taken from a study of blood T cell repertoires in COVID-19. How the authors handled the data: Estimation of nucleated cell counts relied on the amplification of reference gene primers. Clones were sequenced by immunoSEQ multiplex PCR, and TCRdb holds only the in-frame ones, with some missing. The V and J calls and clone size come from that table; D and trimming were worked out from the DNA. Of around 62,000 clones listed, roughly 90% are singletons. The ends lost 11 bases at V and 4 bases at J; junction bases unmatched: 12. This CDR3 contains 15 residues. CDR1 and CDR2 from the germline V gene are LNHDA and SQIVND (reference sequence).

Specimen: peripheral blood. The TCR comes from a human donor in a cohort sampled during active COVID-19. The V gene is TRBV19, the J gene TRBJ1-2, with 11 bases matching TRBD1. In nucleotides, the CDR3 is TGTGCCTCCGGCCCCGAGGGACAGGGGGTCTATGGCTACACCTTC. This translates into CASGPEGQGVYGYTF.